These 12 T cell receptor beta chains share one sample of origin, sequenced in a study of metastatic and nonmetastatic thyroid tumors. TCRdb used MiXCR to call clones anew from the PCR reads. The table has 5,500 to 6,500 clones, about 33% seen once. There were no patients who had received any treatment before thyroid surgery. The sample was adjacent normal tissue. All receptors come from a male donor with papillary thyroid cancer or a benign thyroid nodule (not recorded which). Some clones in this sample may be carry-over from other donors' samples.

This clone was seen a handful of times. The chain links TRBV6-1 to TRBJ2-7; maybe TRBD1 (6 bases). The CDR3 consists of 13 residues. The V end was cut by 2 bases, the J end by 3 bases, with 8 bases between. The V gene's germline CDR1 is MNHNS and CDR2 SASEGT. The CDR3 region is CASSESTGYEQYF. The CDR3 DNA follows: TGTGCCAGCAGTGAATCGACAGGCTACGAGCAGTACTTC.

A few counts support this clone. The V gene is TRBV20-1, the J gene TRBJ2-7; perhaps TRBD2 as D (5 bases). This CDR3 is 13 amino acids long. Germline loops: CDR1 DFQATT, CDR2 SNEGSKA (reference sequence). V was trimmed by 6 bases and J by 3 bases, leaving 15 bases between them. CDR3 in DNA: TGCAGTGCGGCTCCCGGGATCGACTACGAGCAGTACTTC. It is translated as CSAAPGIDYEQYF.

There are a few counts of this clone. The chain recombines TRBV6-5 with TRBJ1-6, with D perhaps TRBD1 (6 bases). This CDR3 region has 15 residues. Germline values: CDR1 MNHEY, CDR2 SVGAGI. V was pared by 1 base and J by 5 bases, with 9 bases between. CDR3 DNA sequence: TGTGCCAGCAGTTACTATGGGGGCCATAATTCACCCCTCCACTTT. Translation: CASSYYGGHNSPLHF.

The rearrangement uses TRBV5-1 and TRBJ2-7, with D possibly matching TRBD2 (6 bases). The germline gives CDR1 SGHRS, CDR2 YFSETQ. Trimming removed 1 base at V and 1 base at J, with 18 bases between. This CDR3 region has 17 residues. The CDR3: CASSLYAVRGNSYEQYF. In DNA, the CDR3 is TGCGCCAGCAGCTTGTACGCTGTTCGGGGGAATTCCTACGAGCAGTACTTC.

The J gene is TRBJ1-5, the V gene TRBV2, with D possibly TRBD1 on 6 matching bases. In germline, CDR1 is SNHLY, CDR2 FYNNEI. This CDR3 has 19 amino acids. Trimming stripped 1 base from V and 0 bases from J, with 19 bases between. The CDR3 sequence is CASSEEGGEGVYSNQPQHF. DNA for the CDR3: TGTGCCAGCAGTGAAGAAGGGGGGGAAGGCGTGTATAGCAATCAGCCCCAGCATTTT.

The chain links TRBV20-1 to TRBJ1-6, with D possibly matching TRBD1 (5 bases). This CDR3 comprises 16 residues. The germline CDR1 and CDR2 sequences are DFQATT and SNEGSKA (reference sequence). The V end was cut by 5 bases, the J end by 0 bases, with 14 bases between. The CDR3: CSAAIGARSYNSPLHF. In nucleotides, the CDR3 is TGCAGTGCTGCCATCGGGGCCCGCTCCTATAATTCACCCCTCCACTTT.

This clone was recorded a few times. One junction end does not reproduce the germline sequence, and a read error may be involved. At the DNA level, this CDR3 is encoded by other sequences in the same sample as well. This rearrangement joins TRBV24-1 to TRBJ2-1; D remains ambiguous. This CDR3 is 14 amino acids long. Germline V gene lookup returns CDR1 KGHDR and CDR2 SFDVKD. The DNA for the CDR3 is TGTGCCACCAGTGATTTGTTCAGAGACAATGAACAGTTCTTC. Translation: CATSDLFRDNEQFF.

This clone was counted a few times. The rearrangement links TRBV24-1 to TRBJ2-1; D is tentatively TRBD1 or TRBD2 (5 bases each). CDR1 is KGHDR and CDR2 is SFDVKD in the germline V gene. The CDR3 has 16 residues. V shed 4 bases and J shed 3 bases, with 15 bases lying between them. CDR3 nucleotides: TGTGCCACCAGTGACACCGGGACCGGACTCTACAATGAGCAGTTCTTC. Translated, it gives CATSDTGTGLYNEQFF.

This clone was observed a handful of times. This chain connects TRBV6-1 to TRBJ2-7, with a weak D call TRBD2 (5 bases). This CDR3 contains 12 residues. V gave up 8 bases and J gave up 4 bases, with 12 bases separating them. Germline V gene lookup returns CDR1 MNHNS and CDR2 SASEGT. CDR3: CASSRTRYEQYF. The CDR3 DNA sequence: TGTGCCAGCTCGAGGACTCGATACGAGCAGTACTTC.

To note about this clone: At one end, the junction sequence differs from germline, possibly due to a read error. CDR3 in DNA: TGTGCCAGCAGTTTGGGAACCCTGGCGGGAGGCCGACGAAGTAAAGAGGCCCAGTACTTC. Translated: CASSLGTLAGGRRSKEAQYF. The chain recombines TRBV27 with TRBJ2-5, with TRBD2 identical over 8 bases. CDR3 length: 20 amino acids. CDR1 and CDR2 (germline): MNHEY, SMNVEV (reference sequence).

The chain carries TRBV7-2 and TRBJ1-2, with D perhaps matching TRBD1 (6 bases). The CDR3 consists of 15 residues. The germline V and J ends were trimmed by 3 bases and 6 bases, with 17 bases remaining between them. CDR1 SGHTA and CDR2 FQGNSA come from the germline V gene. CDR3 protein: CASSFGRGARDGYTF. In nucleotides, the CDR3 is TGTGCCAGCAGCTTCGGGAGGGGGGCGCGGGATGGCTACACCTTC.

The chain joins TRBV9 to TRBJ2-3; D is unresolved. Germline CDR1 SGDLS, CDR2 YYNGEE. Trimming cost V 2 bases and J 6 bases, with 7 bases left between them. This CDR3 spans 12 amino acids. The CDR3 coding sequence is TGTGCCAGCAGCGTCAATTGTGATACGCAGTATTTT. Its protein is CASSVNCDTQYF.